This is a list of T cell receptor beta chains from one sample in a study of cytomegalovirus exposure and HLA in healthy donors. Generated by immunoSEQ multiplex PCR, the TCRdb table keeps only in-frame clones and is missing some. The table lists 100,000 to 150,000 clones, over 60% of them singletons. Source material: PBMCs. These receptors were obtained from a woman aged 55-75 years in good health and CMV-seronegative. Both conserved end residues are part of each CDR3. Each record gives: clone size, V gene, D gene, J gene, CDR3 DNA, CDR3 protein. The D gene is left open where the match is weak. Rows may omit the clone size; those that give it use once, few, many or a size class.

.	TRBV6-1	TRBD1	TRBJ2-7	TGTGCCAGCAGTGTACTGACAGGGGCCTACTACGAGCAGTACTTC	CASSVLTGAYYEQYF
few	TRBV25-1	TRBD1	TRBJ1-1	TGTGCCAGCAGTGAAGACAGGGGAGACACTGAAGCTTTCTTT	CASSEDRGDTEAFF
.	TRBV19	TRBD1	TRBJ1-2	TGTGCCAGTAGTACCCTCGGAGGCACAGGGGGTGGCTATGGCTACACCTTC	CASSTLGGTGGGYGYTF
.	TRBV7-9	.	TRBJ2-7	TGTTCCAGCCAGGGGGGAGCCTACGAGCAGTACTTC	CSSQGGAYEQYF
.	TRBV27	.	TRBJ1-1	TGTGCCAGCAGTTCCCTAGGACAGACGAACACTGAAGCTTTCTTT	CASSSLGQTNTEAFF
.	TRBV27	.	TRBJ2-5	TGTGCCAGCGCCCGCGGCGCAACTAGGACGAAAGAGACCCAGTACTTC	CASARGATRTKETQYF
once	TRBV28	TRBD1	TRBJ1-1	TGTGCCAGCAGTCCCGGCCGGGACAGGGGTACTGAAGCTTTCTTT	CASSPGRDRGTEAFF
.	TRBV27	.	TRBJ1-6	TGTGCCAGCAGTTTAGCGACGGGTATGGATAATTCACCCCTCCACTTT	CASSLATGMDNSPLHF
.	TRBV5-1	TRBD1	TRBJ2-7	TGCGCCAGCAGCCCGGCGGGGACAGGGGGGTACGAGCAGTACTTC	CASSPAGTGGYEQYF
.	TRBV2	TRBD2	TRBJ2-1	TGTGCCAGCAGTCCTCCGTTTGGACTAGCCGATCAGTTCTTC	CASSPPFGLADQFF
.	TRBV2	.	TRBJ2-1	TGTGCCAGCAAGGCAGGCTTCTACAATGAGCAGTTCTTC	CASKAGFYNEQFF
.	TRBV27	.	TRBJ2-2	TGTGCCAGCAGTCTCAACGACCAGACTGAGACCGGGGAGCTGTTTTTT	CASSLNDQTETGELFF
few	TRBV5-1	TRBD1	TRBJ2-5	TGCGCCAGCAGCTTGGCCGCGGACAGGGGAGAGACCCAGTACTTC	CASSLAADRGETQYF
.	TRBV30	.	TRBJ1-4	TGTGCCTGGAGTAGCCAGGGAAATGAAAAACTGTTTTTT	CAWSSQGNEKLFF
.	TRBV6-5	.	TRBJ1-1	TGTGCCAGCAGTTTTGATGGCCGTGCCCACACTGAAGCTTTCTTT	CASSFDGRAHTEAFF
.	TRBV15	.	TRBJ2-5	TGTGCCACCAGCAGAGGAGGGGGTAGAGGGGAGACCCAGTACTTC	CATSRGGGRGETQYF
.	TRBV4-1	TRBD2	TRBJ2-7	TGCGCCAGCAGCCGGACTAGTATCTACGAGCAGTACTTC	CASSRTSIYEQYF
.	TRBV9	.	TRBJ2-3	TGTGCCAGCAGCAGGAACAGGGACACAGATACGCAGTATTTT	CASSRNRDTDTQYF
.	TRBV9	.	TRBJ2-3	TGTGCCAGCAGCACGAGCTCCACAGCTGCAGCGCAGTATTTT	CASSTSSTAAAQYF
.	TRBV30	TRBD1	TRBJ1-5	TGTGCCTGGGGGACAGCTAAACCTTATCAGCCCCAGCATTTT	CAWGTAKPYQPQHF
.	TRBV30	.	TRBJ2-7	TGTGCCTGGAGTGTAACATCCTACGAGCAGTACTTC	CAWSVTSYEQYF
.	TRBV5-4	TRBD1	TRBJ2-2	TGTGCCAGCAGTCTGGACAGGGCGAACACCGGGGAGCTGTTTTTT	CASSLDRANTGELFF